One sample yielded the 30 T cell receptor beta chains listed below, sequenced in a study of CD8+CD57+ T cells in acquired aplastic anemia. Previously, flow cytometry had revealed CD8+CD57+ cell expansion in the patients chosen for sequencing. TCR beta VDJ and CDR3 profiling used genomic DNA as template. From the reads, TCRdb called clonotypes with MiXCR, one entry per CDR3 protein. Counted here are about 220,000 distinct CDR3 sequences, around 45% occurring once; the ten biggest clones make up 7.8%. The sample was sorted CD4+, CD8+, or CD8+CD57+ T cells (not recorded which) from PBMCs. Receptors originate from a human donor with aplastic anemia.

This clonotype was detected many times. V is TRBV20-1 and J is TRBJ2-7; D unclear. Germline loops: CDR1 DFQATT, CDR2 SNEGSKA (reference sequence). Trimming took 3 bases from V and 4 from J, leaving 16 bases between them. This CDR3 is 14 amino acids long. Here the CDR3 DNA reads TGCAGTGCTAGCGACCGCCAGTCTCTATACGAGCAGTACTTC. Its protein is CSASDRQSLYEQYF.

This clonotype was seen many times. The chain is built from TRBV9 and TRBJ2-1, with D possibly matching TRBD1 (5 bases). Trimming pared 4 bases from V and 9 bases from J, leaving 20 bases between. The CDR3 is made up of 15 amino acids. CDR1 is SGDLS, CDR2 YYNGEE, per germline. The CDR3 is CASSNGQGVKAEQFF. The CDR3 DNA follows: TGTGCCAGCAGCAACGGGCAGGGTGTGAAGGCTGAGCAGTTCTTC.

CDR3 sequence: CASSLGGRDHEQYF. As DNA, the CDR3 is TGTGCCAGCAGCTTAGGTGGGAGGGATCACGAGCAGTACTTC. The chain has TRBV7-9 and TRBJ2-7; 7 positions agree with TRBD2. Germline CDR1 reads SEHNR; CDR2 reads FQNEAQ (reference sequence). The CDR3 has 14 residues. V shed 1 base, J shed 5 bases, and the junction held 5 bases outside the gene matches.

As regards this clonotype: Relative to the germline gene, one junction end is altered; a read error may explain this. The V gene is TRBV30, the J gene TRBJ2-7; possible D gene TRBD2, 5 bases. The CDR3 is made up of 13 amino acids. The germline V gene encodes CDR1 GTSNPN and CDR2 SVGIG (reference sequence). CDR3 DNA: TGTGCCTGGGGACTGGGCGAAACCTACGAGCGGTACTTC. Translated: CAWGLGETYERYF.

The chain recombines TRBV9 with TRBJ2-3; TRBD2 might be the D (7 bases). This CDR3 spans 14 amino acids. The V gene lost 0 bases and the J gene lost 8 bases, with 13 bases spanning the gap. Germline V lookup: CDR1 SGDLS, CDR2 YYNGEE. The CDR3 here is CASSVDGGLVTQYF. CDR3 DNA: TGTGCCAGCAGCGTAGACGGGGGGCTCGTTACGCAGTATTTT.

This clonotype was observed at least ten times. The CDR3 spells CSAREGDGYTF. The CDR3 region has the DNA TGCAGTGCTAGAGAAGGGGATGGCTACACCTTC. This chain uses TRBV20-1 with TRBJ1-2; TRBD1 is a possible D gene (5 bases). Germline V CDR1 and CDR2: DFQATT, SNEGSKA (reference sequence). V was pared by 0 bases and J by 6 bases, with 5 bases between. The CDR3 is made up of 11 amino acids.

This clonotype was counted between two and nine times. This chain connects TRBV4-3 to TRBJ2-1, with 9 bases that match TRBD1. The V and J ends lost 0 bases and 6 bases, in that order; junction bases with no gene match: 9. The CDR3 consists of 17 residues. CDR1 and CDR2 from the germline V gene are LGHNA and YSLEER. CDR3 protein: CASSQEGDREYGNEQFF. CDR3 nucleotides: TGCGCCAGCAGCCAAGAAGGGGACAGGGAGTACGGCAATGAGCAGTTCTTC.

The gene calls are TRBV20-1 and TRBJ1-2; D remains unclear. V shed 0 bases and J shed 7 bases, with 12 bases lying between them. Germline V gives CDR1 DFQATT, CDR2 SNEGSKA (reference sequence). The CDR3 is 13 residues long. The CDR3 is CSARDGIGVGYTF. The CDR3 DNA reads TGCAGTGCTAGAGATGGGATAGGCGTTGGCTACACCTTC.

V gene TRBV10-2 combines with J gene TRBJ1-1; maybe TRBD1 (5 bases). The germline gives CDR1 WSHSY, CDR2 SAAADI. The V end was cut by 2 bases, the J end by 7 bases, with 8 bases between. The CDR3 loop spans 12 amino acids. CDR3: CASSERGIEAFF. The CDR3 DNA reads TGCGCCAGCAGTGAGAGGGGCATTGAAGCTTTCTTT.

This clonotype came up many times. The J gene is TRBJ1-2, the V gene TRBV12-3 or TRBV12-4, with TRBD1 matching over 7 bases. Germline trimming cut 6 bases from V and 0 bases from J; bases unmatched to any gene: 7. The CDR3 has 15 amino acids. The CDR3 bases are TGTGCCAGCAGGGGAGAGGGGACAGCTAACTATGGCTACACCTTC. This codes for CASRGEGTANYGYTF.

This clonotype appeared a few times. The chain employs TRBV14 and TRBJ2-5; D remains ambiguous. The V gene lost 8 bases and the J gene lost 9 bases, with 16 bases spanning the gap. This CDR3 is built from 12 residues. Per germline, CDR1 SGHDN and CDR2 FVKESK. The CDR3 DNA follows: TGTGCCAGCCTATCTCCTGAGGCGCCCCAGTACTTC. Protein sequence: CASLSPEAPQYF.

This clonotype was counted ten times or more. The chain uses TRBV5-5 and TRBJ2-7; tentatively, D is TRBD1 (6 bases). V lost 3 bases and J 3 bases, leaving 16 bases between the germline ends. CDR1 and CDR2 from the germline V gene are SGHKS and YYEKEE (reference sequence). The CDR3 loop spans 15 amino acids. The CDR3 DNA sequence: TGTGCCAGCAGCTACCCCCCCGGCAGGGGCTACGAGCAGTACTTC. This gives the protein CASSYPPGRGYEQYF.

V gene TRBV28 combines with J gene TRBJ2-7; D is uncertain. The CDR3 is 11 amino acids. V was shortened by 4 bases and J by 6 bases, with 7 bases between the two germline ends. Germline CDR1 reads MDHEN; CDR2 reads SYDVKM. The CDR3 sequence: CASSSSSEQYF. The CDR3, as DNA: TGTGCCAGCAGTTCCTCATCCGAGCAGTACTTC.

The chain is built from TRBV20-1 and TRBJ1-1; the D gene is possibly TRBD1 (5 bases). CDR1 and CDR2 (germline): DFQATT, SNEGSKA (reference sequence). This CDR3 has 12 residues. V shed 5 bases and J shed 4 bases, with 11 bases lying between them. Written as DNA, the CDR3 is TGCAGTGCTGCTCAGGGATTCACTGAAGCTTTCTTT. Amino acid sequence: CSAAQGFTEAFF.

The rearrangement links TRBV29-1 to TRBJ2-7; TRBD1 matches at 9 bases. Unmatched junction bases numbered 2, after V lost 6 bases and J lost 5 bases. This CDR3 has 11 residues. Germline CDR1 SQVTM, CDR2 ANQGSEA. CDR3 region: CSVDRGDEQYF. CDR3 nucleotide sequence: TGCAGCGTCGACAGGGGGGACGAGCAGTACTTC.

This sequence joins TRBV15 and TRBJ1-1, with D perhaps matching TRBD1 (5 bases). The CDR3 sequence is 13 residues long. Germline CDR1 reads LNHNV; CDR2 reads YYDKDF (reference sequence). Trimming removed 2 bases from V and 7 bases from J, with 11 bases in between. CDR3: CATSRSRDVEAFF. The DNA of the CDR3 is TGTGCCACCAGCAGAAGCCGGGACGTTGAAGCTTTCTTT.

This clonotype was counted a few times. The chain employs TRBV11-2 and TRBJ2-5; 10 bases are shared with TRBD2. This CDR3 comprises 16 residues. V trimming: 3 bases; J trimming: 5 bases; junction bases outside the gene matches: 9. CDR1 is SGHAT and CDR2 is FQNNGV in the germline V gene. The chain's CDR3 is CASSFRTSGDLETQYF. CDR3 DNA: TGTGCCAGCAGCTTTCGAACTAGCGGGGATTTGGAGACCCAGTACTTC.

As for this clonotype: The germline gene is not matched at one end of the junction; a read error may be the cause. The CDR3 here is CASSLGSSSYEQYF. CDR3 DNA: TGTGCCAGCAGCTTAGGGAGTAGTAGTTACGAGCAGTACTTC. This sequence joins TRBV5-1 and TRBJ2-7, with D perhaps TRBD2 (5 bases). Per the germline V gene, CDR1 is SGHRS and CDR2 is YFSETQ. The CDR3 loop spans 14 amino acids.

As concerns this clonotype: This may stem from a read error, because a much larger clone lies one nucleotide away. This chain uses TRBV4-3 with TRBJ2-5; unclear D gene. CDR3 length: 13 amino acids. In germline, CDR1 is LGHNA, CDR2 YSLEER. The CDR3: CASGQDVFETQYF. The CDR3, as DNA: TGCGCCAGCGGCCAAGATGTCTTCGAGACCCAGTACTTC.

This clonotype showed up many times. This chain connects TRBV9 to TRBJ1-6; perhaps TRBD1 as D (5 bases). CDR1 and CDR2 from the germline V gene are SGDLS and YYNGEE. There are 17 residues in the CDR3. Trimming pared 4 bases from V and 3 bases from J, leaving 17 bases between. This chain's CDR3 is CASSSNPGHLYNSPLHF. The CDR3 bases are TGTGCCAGCAGCTCAAACCCTGGACACCTCTATAATTCACCCCTCCACTTT.

This rearrangement joins TRBV20-1 to TRBJ2-7, with D tentatively TRBD2 (6 bases). Trimming took off 6 bases at V and 0 bases at J, with 18 bases between the two ends. Germline V gene sequence: CDR1 DFQATT, CDR2 SNEGSKA (reference sequence). CDR3 length: 15 residues. The CDR3 DNA reads as TGCAGTGCCGTAACCGGGACTTCTTACTCCTACGAGCAGTACTTC. Translating gives CSAVTGTSYSYEQYF.

There are many counts of this clonotype. The chain recombines TRBV7-9 with TRBJ1-4; 11 bases align to TRBD1. The trim removed 5 bases at V and 4 bases at J, leaving 12 bases unmatched. The CDR3 loop spans 18 amino acids. From germline, CDR1 is SEHNR and CDR2 FQNEAQ (reference sequence). The CDR3 region is CASSDFWDRGFHNEKLFF. In DNA, the CDR3 is TGTGCCAGCAGCGACTTCTGGGACAGGGGGTTCCATAATGAAAAACTGTTTTTT.

This clonotype was detected once. This rearrangement joins TRBV7-3 to TRBJ2-1; TRBD2 matches 12 bases. There are 14 residues in the CDR3. Germline CDR1 is SGHTA and CDR2 is FQGTGA. V was pared by 2 bases and J by 9 bases, with 2 bases of the junction left unmatched. The CDR3 DNA is TGTGCCAGCAGCTTACTAGCGGGGGGGCCTGAGCAGTTCTTC. Amino acids: CASSLLAGGPEQFF.

This clonotype occurred many times. The chain combines TRBV3-1 with TRBJ1-6, with D hard to call. Germline assignment: CDR1 LGHDT and CDR2 YNNKEL (reference sequence). V lost 1 base, J lost 4 bases, and 8 bases lay in between. CDR3 size: 15 residues. For the CDR3, the DNA is TGTGCCAGCAGCCAAGGGACTGTTTATAATTCACCCCTCCACTTT. It is translated as CASSQGTVYNSPLHF.

V usage is TRBV7-3 and J usage is TRBJ2-3; D may be TRBD1 (6 bases). The germline V gene encodes CDR1 SGHTA and CDR2 FQGTGA. CDR3 length equals 16 residues. V was trimmed by 4 bases and J by 6 bases, leaving 20 bases between them. As DNA, the CDR3 is TGTGCCAGCAGCTCATGGACAGTGGGCCCGGGGGATACGCAGTATTTT. It encodes CASSSWTVGPGDTQYF.

Many counts were recorded for this clonotype. This chain uses TRBV3-1 with TRBJ2-5; tentatively, D is TRBD1 (6 bases). Trimming left V 0 bases short and J 5 bases short, with 16 bases between. This CDR3 spans 16 amino acids. In germline, CDR1 is LGHDT, CDR2 YNNKEL (reference sequence). CDR3 DNA sequence: TGTGCCAGCAGCCAAGATCATTCAGGGGCCGTCGAGACCCAGTACTTC. Its protein is CASSQDHSGAVETQYF.

The chain uses TRBV7-2 and TRBJ1-2, with D perhaps TRBD1 (5 bases). Per the germline V gene, CDR1 is SGHTA and CDR2 is FQGNSA. This CDR3 has 15 amino acids. The V and J ends lost 0 bases and 6 bases respectively, with 14 bases between them. CDR3 amino acids: CASSLAARAGNGYTF. The CDR3 DNA follows: TGTGCCAGCAGCTTAGCGGCAAGGGCAGGGAATGGCTACACCTTC. Complete variable domain (other parts from reference TRBV7-2 and TRBJ1-2): GAGVSQSPSNKVTEKGKDVELRCDPISGHTALYWYRQSLGQGLEFLIYFQGNSAPDKSGLPSDRFSAERTGGSVSTLTIQRTQQEDSAVYLCASSLAARAGNGYTFGSGTRLTVV.

As concerns this clonotype: The junction departs from germline at one end; a sequencing error may be responsible. The V call is TRBV5-1, the J call TRBJ1-4, with 8 bases identical to TRBD1. This CDR3 is built from 17 residues. Germline CDR1 is SGHRS and CDR2 is YFSETQ. The CDR3 here is CASSLGGQADGSEKLFF. CDR3 nucleotides: TGTGCCAGCAGCTTGGGGGGACAGGCCGATGGGTCGGAAAAACTGTTTTTT.

This clonotype was seen at least ten times. The chain employs TRBV5-6 and TRBJ2-7; 8 nucleotides line up with TRBD2. Germline values: CDR1 SGHDT, CDR2 YYEEEE. Trimming at V came to 5 bases and at J to 6 bases, leaving 7 bases not matched to a gene. The length of the CDR3 is 13 residues. The CDR3 DNA follows: TGTGCCAGCAGACCCGGGGGGGTAGCCGAGCAGTACTTC. It specifies CASRPGGVAEQYF.

This clonotype occurred many times. V and J are TRBV29-1 and TRBJ2-2, with D unresolved. The CDR3 has 15 amino acids. Trimming stripped 1 base from V and 1 base from J, with 10 bases between. Germline V gene data show CDR1 as SQVTM and CDR2 as ANQGSEA. The CDR3: CSVEVAGRNTGELFF. In nucleotides, the CDR3 is TGCAGCGTTGAAGTAGCCGGGCGGAACACCGGGGAGCTGTTTTTT.